This TCR beta chain was recovered during a study of T cell responses to AZD1222 COVID-19 vaccine. The protocol was immunoSEQ multiplex PCR, while the TCRdb copy is restricted to in-frame clones and leaves out a portion. Here the sample spans 100,000 to 150,000 clones, about 88% being singletons. V was trimmed by 3 bases and J by 2 bases, leaving 10 bases between them. Germline V lookup: CDR1 KGHDR, CDR2 SFDVKD. This CDR3 contains 15 residues. Study-wide results and caveats: Spike-specific TCR repertoires showed rising breadth and depth after two AZD1222 doses. Repertoire sampling happened only post peak T cell response.

As to this clone: Its antigen remains unknown.

The clonotype originates from an adult in good health. This chain links TRBV24-1 with TRBJ1-5, with D unresolved. Source: peripheral blood, taken on day 0 of AZD1222 vaccination. The CDR3 DNA reads TGTGCCACCAGTGATAAAAAGGGTGGCAATCAGCCCCAGCATTTT. It specifies CATSDKKGGNQPQHF.